Below, 13 T cell receptor beta chains from the same sample are listed, as sequenced in a study of human T cells and chemical hapten exposure (dated by TCRdb to the early 2020s). Per the publication, the time point label means: pre-sensitization, week 0. The sample's treatment or condition label is to be understood as: therapeutic diphenylcyclopropenone sensitization with weekly scalp DPC. The library was built by means of RACE. TCRdb records NextSeq 500 as the sequencer. TCRdb's own reprocessing of the public reads used fastp at Q25 and MiXCR and kept productive beta chains. Duplicate CDR3 protein sequences are folded into a single record with the most common DNA and genes. The sample has around 250,000 distinct CDR3 sequences on record, approximately 8.6% of them singletons. The biggest ten clones account for about 2.5% of the sample. The sample consisted of whole blood, taken in connection with sensitization to the hapten diphenylcyclopropenone (DPC). The receptor set was obtained from a woman between 35 and 50 years old with alopecia areata. Some clones in this sample may be carry-over from other donors' samples.

This chain links TRBV4-2 with TRBJ1-4, with D maybe TRBD1 (6 bases). The CDR3 has 14 amino acids. Germline-derived CDR1 and CDR2 are LGHNA and YNFKEQ. The V end lost 6 bases, the J end lost 6 bases, and 14 bases lay between the germline ends. The chain's CDR3 is CASRNRDTHEKLFF. As DNA, the CDR3 is TGTGCCAGCAGAAACCGGGACACCCATGAAAAACTGTTTTTT.

This clonotype was seen at least ten times. The gene calls are TRBV29-1 and TRBJ1-1; no clear D. Germline V lookup: CDR1 SQVTM, CDR2 ANQGSEA. V dropped 2 bases and J dropped 3 bases, with 10 bases sitting between them. The CDR3 covers 13 residues. CDR3 nucleotide sequence: TGCAGCGTTGAACGGACTCGGGACACTGAAGCTTTCTTT. It specifies CSVERTRDTEAFF.

This chain connects TRBV4-2 to TRBJ2-1; 8 nucleotides line up with TRBD2. Trimming took 7 bases from V and 5 from J; bases not matched to a gene: 4. CDR3 length: 13 residues. CDR1 and CDR2 from the germline V gene are LGHNA and YNFKEQ. CDR3 sequence reads: CASNSGTHNEQFF. The CDR3 nucleotides read TGTGCCAGCAATAGCGGGACCCACAATGAGCAGTTCTTC.

This clonotype has just a few counts. The chain recombines TRBV12-3 or TRBV12-4 with TRBJ1-4, with D maybe TRBD1 (5 bases). This CDR3 region has 15 residues. V lost 6 bases to trimming and J lost 5 bases, with 16 bases between them. The DNA of the CDR3 is TGTGCCAGCAGCTTGCAGGGAGAGGGAAATGAAAAACTGTTTTTT. Translating it yields CASSLQGEGNEKLFF.

This clonotype was counted between two and nine times. The rearrangement uses TRBV11-2 and TRBJ1-2; D is ambiguous. Germline CDR1 reads SGHAT; CDR2 reads FQNNGV. V lost 1 base to trimming and J lost 3 bases, with 9 bases between them. The CDR3 totals 14 residues. This CDR3 is CASSLGSTDYGYTF. The CDR3 DNA sequence: TGTGCCAGCAGCTTAGGATCCACAGACTATGGCTACACCTTC.

The V gene is TRBV4-3, the J gene TRBJ2-2; 8 bases map to TRBD2. CDR3 length: 14 residues. With V trimmed by 8 bases and J by 3 bases, 5 bases remained unmatched. Looked up from germline, CDR1 is LGHNA and CDR2 is YSLEER. This chain's CDR3 is CASRAGVDTGELFF. The CDR3 region has the DNA TGCGCCAGCCGAGCGGGAGTTGACACCGGGGAGCTGTTTTTT.

This clonotype showed up just a few times. The CDR3 sequence: CASSLNPTTRGKQYF. The CDR3 coding sequence is TGTGCCAGCAGCTTAAATCCCACCACGAGGGGCAAGCAGTACTTC. This rearrangement joins TRBV11-2 to TRBJ2-7, with D perhaps TRBD1 or TRBD2 (5 bases each). The V end was cut by 2 bases, the J end by 8 bases, with 19 bases between. Germline-derived CDR1 and CDR2 are SGHAT and FQNNGV. The CDR3 runs to 15 residues. The full variable domain, with the rest looked up from reference TRBV11-2 and TRBJ2-7, is EAGVAQSPRYKIIEKRQSVAFWCNPISGHATLYWYQQILGQGPKLLIQFQNNGVVDDSQLPKDRFSAERLKGVDSTLKIQPAKLEDSAVYLCASSLNPTTRGKQYFGPGTRLTVT.

This clonotype was picked up a small number of times. V usage is TRBV29-1 and J usage is TRBJ2-7; D is uncertain. Germline loops: CDR1 SQVTM, CDR2 ANQGSEA. Trimming took 4 bases from V and 2 from J, leaving 9 bases between them. The CDR3 runs 12 residues. CDR3 residues: CSVGFRPYEQYF. The CDR3 DNA reads as TGCAGCGTTGGTTTTCGGCCCTACGAGCAGTACTTC.

This clonotype was seen at least ten times. V usage is TRBV6-5 and J usage is TRBJ2-3; D call uncertain. Per germline, CDR1 MNHEY and CDR2 SVGAGI. The CDR3 extends over 15 amino acids. The V end was cut by 6 bases, the J end by 0 bases, with 13 bases between. The CDR3 region has the DNA TGTGCCAGCAGGAAAGACACCACCAGCACAGATACGCAGTATTTT. Protein sequence: CASRKDTTSTDTQYF.

The chain couples TRBV10-3 to TRBJ1-1; maybe TRBD1 (6 bases). The ends were cut back, 10 bases at V and 1 base at J, with 10 bases in the middle. CDR3 length: 12 residues. Looked up from germline, CDR1 is ENHRY and CDR2 is SYGVKD. The CDR3 DNA sequence: TGTGCCAGCCTAGGGGGGAACACTGAAGCTTTCTTT. It is translated as CASLGGNTEAFF.

The chain has TRBV6-2 or TRBV6-3 and TRBJ2-1; TRBD1 matches at 10 bases. Germline V gene lookup returns CDR1 MNHEY and CDR2 SVGEGT. This CDR3 is 16 amino acids long. Trimming removed 2 bases from V and 7 bases from J; junction bases left unmatched: 8. The CDR3 bases are TGTGCCAGCAGTTACCTGACAGGGGGCCCCCCGAATGAGCAGTTCTTC. The encoded protein is CASSYLTGGPPNEQFF.

This clonotype came up many times. The genes are TRBV7-2 and TRBJ2-3; 10 nucleotides align to TRBD1. Germline CDR1 and CDR2: SGHTA and FQGNSA. Trimming at V came to 3 bases and at J to 2 bases, leaving 2 bases not matched to a gene. The CDR3 runs to 15 residues. CDR3 region: CASSLGTGVTDTQYF. In DNA, the CDR3 is TGTGCCAGCAGCTTGGGGACAGGGGTCACAGATACGCAGTATTTT. Full variable domain (rest looked up from reference TRBV7-2 and TRBJ2-3): GAGVSQSPSNKVTEKGKDVELRCDPISGHTALYWYRQSLGQGLEFLIYFQGNSAPDKSGLPSDRFSAERTGGSVSTLTIQRTQQEDSAVYLCASSLGTGVTDTQYFGPGTRLTVL.

A few counts support this clonotype. The chain couples TRBV7-9 to TRBJ2-1, with 8 bases matching TRBD1. V lost 4 bases, J lost 7 bases, and 3 bases stayed unmatched. Germline V gives CDR1 SEHNR, CDR2 FQNEAQ (reference sequence). The CDR3 runs 13 residues. The CDR3, as DNA: TGTGCCAGCAGCTGGACAGGGAAGAATGAGCAGTTCTTC. It yields the protein CASSWTGKNEQFF.